This entry lists 9 T cell receptor beta chains sequenced from one sample in a study of molecular identifiers for immune sequencing clone quantification. TCRdb reprocessed the PCR reads with MiXCR, giving one entry per CDR3 protein. Among hundreds of thousands of distinct CDR3 sequences listed, approximately 24% were seen once. Sequencing used naive CD8+ T cells from blood, with Jurkat cell RNA spiked in. Subset reported: FACS-sorted CD8+CD4-CCR7+CD45RA+ naive T cells. The origin of the receptors is a human donor in good health. Some libraries in this study had Jurkat cell RNA spiked in.

With regard to this clonotype: A much larger clone differs by one base, so this may be a read error. The rearrangement joins TRBV21-1 to TRBJ2-5; TRBD1, the table's D call, lacks a check against the DNA. TRBV21-1 is flagged as a pseudogene. The CDR3 runs 18 residues. In nucleotides, the CDR3 is TGTGCCAGCAGCAAAGCGCGATTCCCGGCGCGGGGAGTAGAGACCCAGTACTTC. Protein product: CASSKARFPARGVETQYF.

Remarks on this clonotype: The junction differs from germline at one of its ends, possibly a read error. This chain links TRBV13 with TRBJ2-1; D perhaps matches TRBD2 (6 bases). The germline V gene encodes CDR1 PRHDT and CDR2 FYEKMQ (reference sequence). CDR3 length: 16 amino acids. The CDR3 DNA is TGTGCCAGCAGTTCAGGGCTCGGAGGGTCCTACAATGAGCAGCTCTTC. Protein: CASSSGLGGSYNEQLF.

Concerning this clonotype itself: No conserved phenylalanine or tryptophan ends this CDR3, so it is likely a read error. The chain has TRBV19 and TRBJ2-7, with D unclear. The germline V gene encodes CDR1 LNHDA and CDR2 SQIVND (reference sequence). V gave up 1 base and J gave up 4 bases, with 8 bases separating them. The CDR3 spans 13 residues. CDR3 amino acids: CASSIGALYEQYS. In nucleotides, the CDR3 is TGTGCCAGTAGTATAGGAGCACTGTACGAGCAGTACTCC.

In its sample, this clonotype was seen a few times. V usage is TRBV20-1 and J usage is TRBJ2-3; D remains ambiguous. CDR3 length equals 15 residues. V lost 0 bases and J lost 4, with 14 bases in between. Germline loops: CDR1 DFQATT, CDR2 SNEGSKA (reference sequence). CDR3 in DNA: TGCAGTGCTAGAGATTGGGTTGAGTCGGCAGATACGCAGTATTTT. Its protein is CSARDWVESADTQYF.

The gene calls are TRBV19 and TRBJ2-1; TRBD1 is a possible D gene (6 bases). The ends were cut back, 5 bases at V and 4 bases at J, with 9 bases in the middle. The CDR3 is 13 amino acids. Germline V lookup: CDR1 LNHDA, CDR2 SQIVND (reference sequence). CDR3 nucleotide sequence: TGTGCCAGTAGTGCTGGACAGTACAATGAGCAGTTCTTC. Translating gives CASSAGQYNEQFF.

Remarks on this clonotype: A much bigger clone sits one base away, suggesting this may be a read error. The chain employs TRBV30 and TRBJ2-7; D gene uncertain. The germline V gene encodes CDR1 GTSNPN and CDR2 SVGIG (reference sequence). V was shortened by 4 bases and J by 5 bases, with 15 bases between the two germline ends. The CDR3 consists of 13 residues. The CDR3 is CAWNVGQAHEQYF. The CDR3 DNA follows: TGTGCCTGGAATGTAGGCCAGGCCCACGAGCAGTACTTC.

There are many counts of this clonotype. The rearrangement links TRBV4-3 to TRBJ2-7, with 10 bases fitting TRBD2. From germline, CDR1 is LGHNA and CDR2 YSLEER. This CDR3 comprises 15 residues. J gave up 4 bases and V 4 bases, and 7 bases lay outside the gene matches. As DNA, the CDR3 is TGCGCCAGCAGCCCCGGGACTAGCGCTTTGTACGAGCAGTACTTC. Translation gives CASSPGTSALYEQYF.

In this sample, this clonotype turned up a few times. The chain links TRBV12-3 or TRBV12-4 to TRBJ2-6; D remains unclear. This CDR3 is 17 amino acids long. Trimming removed 5 bases at V and 1 base at J, with 15 bases between. The CDR3 spells CASSLTSGASGANVLTF. DNA of the CDR3: TGTGCCAGCAGTCTCACGTCGGGTGCGTCTGGGGCCAACGTCCTGACTTTC.

In regard to this clonotype: A much larger clone differs from this one at a single base, so this may be a read error. V gene TRBV7-9 combines with J gene TRBJ2-3; the D is unclear. The length of the CDR3 is 11 residues. V was shortened by 10 bases and J by 5 bases, with 10 bases between the two germline ends. Germline V CDR1 and CDR2: SEHNR, FQNEAQ (reference sequence). CDR3 in DNA: TGTGCCAACATCGATGGAGATACGCAGTATTTT. Translated, it gives CANIDGDTQYF.